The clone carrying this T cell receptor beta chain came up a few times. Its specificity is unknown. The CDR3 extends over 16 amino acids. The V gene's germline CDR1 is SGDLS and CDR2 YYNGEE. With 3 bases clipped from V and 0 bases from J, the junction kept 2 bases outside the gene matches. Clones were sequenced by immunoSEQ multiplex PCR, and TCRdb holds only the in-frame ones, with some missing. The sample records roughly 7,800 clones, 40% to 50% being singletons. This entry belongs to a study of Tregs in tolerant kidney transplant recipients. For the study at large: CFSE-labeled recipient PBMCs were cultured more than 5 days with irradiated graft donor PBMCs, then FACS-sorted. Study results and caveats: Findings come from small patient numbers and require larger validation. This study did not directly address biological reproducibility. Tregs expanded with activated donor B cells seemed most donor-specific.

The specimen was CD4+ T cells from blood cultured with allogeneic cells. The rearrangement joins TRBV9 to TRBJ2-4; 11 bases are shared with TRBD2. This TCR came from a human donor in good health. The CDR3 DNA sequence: TGTGCCAGCAGCGCCGGACTAGCGGGAGCCAAAAACATTCAGTACTTC. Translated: CASSAGLAGAKNIQYF. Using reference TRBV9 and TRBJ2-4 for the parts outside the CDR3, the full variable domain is DSGVTQTPKHLITATGQRVTLRCSPRSGDLSVYWYQQSLDQGLQFLIQYYNGEERAKGNILERFSAQQFPDLHSELNLSSLELGDSALYFCASSAGLAGAKNIQYFGAGTRLSVL.